These 29 T cell receptor beta chains originate from one sample sequenced in a study of STAT5B mutations in CD4+ large granular lymphocyte leukemia. Method: immunoSEQ multiplex PCR; TCRdb's copy keeps in-frame clones and lacks some. Among tens of thousands of clones listed, roughly 80% were seen once. What was sequenced was CD4+ T cells from blood buffy coats. Receptor source: a human donor in good health.

The J gene is TRBJ2-2, the V gene TRBV6-4, with 8 nucleotides matching TRBD2. The V gene's germline CDR1 is MRHNA and CDR2 SNTAGT. V shed 6 bases and J 6 bases; nucleotides not matched to a gene: 9. The CDR3 is made up of 15 amino acids. The CDR3 nucleotides read TGTGCCAGCAGAGCCCTAGCCGGGGGGGCCGGGGAGCTGTTTTTT. Amino acid sequence: CASRALAGGAGELFF.

The J gene is TRBJ1-1, the V gene TRBV28; D gene unclear. This CDR3 is 20 amino acids long. Germline V gives CDR1 MDHEN, CDR2 SYDVKM. Trimming removed 10 bases at V and 1 base at J, with 34 bases between. Here the CDR3 DNA reads TGTGCCACCTTTTCACCAGTTAGGACGAGTCAACACTTTAGGAACACTGAAGCTTTCTTT. Translated, it gives CATFSPVRTSQHFRNTEAFF. The full variable domain, completed using reference TRBV28 and TRBJ1-1, is DVKVTQSSRYLVKRTGEKVFLECVQDMDHENMFWYRQDPGLGLRLIYFSYDVKMKEKGDIPEGYSVSREKKERFSLILESASTNQTSMYLCATFSPVRTSQHFRNTEAFFGQGTRLTVV.

The chain uses TRBV5-1 and TRBJ2-7; TRBD2 might be the D (5 bases). Trimming took 3 bases from V and 7 from J, leaving 8 bases between them. Germline-derived CDR1 and CDR2 are SGHRS and YFSETQ. The CDR3 is 11 amino acids. DNA of the CDR3: TGCGCCAGCAGCTCTAGCTTAGAGCAGTACTTC. Encoded protein: CASSSSLEQYF.

The chain has TRBV28 and TRBJ1-3; D perhaps matches TRBD1 (5 bases). CDR1 and CDR2 (germline): MDHEN, SYDVKM. V was trimmed by 3 bases and J by 0 bases, leaving 12 bases between them. The CDR3 contains 16 residues. In DNA, the CDR3 is TGTGCCAGCAGTTTGTCAGGGATTAGCTCTGGAAACACCATATATTTT. Translation: CASSLSGISSGNTIYF.

The chain links TRBV19 to TRBJ2-2; 7 bases are shared with TRBD2. V dropped 8 bases and J dropped 0; count of bases not matched to a gene: 6. Germline V lookup: CDR1 LNHDA, CDR2 SQIVND (reference sequence). The CDR3 is made up of 15 amino acids. The chain's CDR3 is CASRREGTNTGELFF. CDR3 nucleotide sequence: TGTGCCAGTCGAAGGGAGGGAACGAACACCGGGGAGCTGTTTTTT.

J is TRBJ2-1 and V is TRBV7-7, with 13 bases matching TRBD2. Germline V gene data show CDR1 as SSHAT and CDR2 as FNYEAQ (reference sequence). This CDR3 contains 15 residues. V trimming: 5 bases; J trimming: 6 bases; junction bases outside the gene matches: 4. CDR3 nucleotide sequence: TGTGCCAGCAGCGCCGGACTAGCGGGAGCCAATGAGCAGTTCTTC. Protein product: CASSAGLAGANEQFF.

J is TRBJ2-3 and V is TRBV10-1; TRBD2 aligns across 11 bases. The length of the CDR3 is 16 residues. V lost 0 bases, J lost 6 bases, and 5 bases stayed unmatched. The germline V gene encodes CDR1 WNHNN and CDR2 SYGVQD (reference sequence). CDR3 coding DNA: TGCGCCAGCAGTGAGTCTAGCGGGAGGGCCTTGGATACGCAGTATTTT. Protein sequence: CASSESSGRALDTQYF.

The chain carries TRBV4-2 and TRBJ1-1; D is possibly TRBD1 (6 bases). The CDR3 has 15 residues. Germline CDR1 is LGHNA and CDR2 is YNFKEQ. Trimming stripped 0 bases from V and 1 base from J, with 9 bases between. CDR3 coding DNA: TGTGCCAGCAGCCAAGATCGGGGGCCGAACACTGAAGCTTTCTTT. Translation: CASSQDRGPNTEAFF.

This rearrangement joins TRBV29-1 to TRBJ1-1; 7 bases align to TRBD1. Germline values: CDR1 SQVTM, CDR2 ANQGSEA. CDR3 length equals 14 residues. The ends lost 4 bases at V and 11 bases at J; junction bases unmatched: 16. The CDR3 protein is CSVGRGQTGGKAFF. The CDR3 DNA sequence: TGCAGCGTTGGGAGGGGGCAAACGGGGGGAAAGGCTTTCTTT.

The chain recombines TRBV7-9 with TRBJ2-2; D perhaps matches TRBD2 (5 bases). CDR3 length: 15 residues. Per the germline V gene, CDR1 is SEHNR and CDR2 is FQNEAQ (reference sequence). V lost 1 base and J lost 3, with 9 bases in between. The CDR3 sequence is CASSLVFGDTGELFF. Here the CDR3 DNA reads TGTGCCAGCAGCTTAGTCTTCGGGGACACCGGGGAGCTGTTTTTT.

CDR3 region: CASSVLAGGANEQFF. The CDR3 DNA is TGTGCCAGTAGTGTCTTAGCGGGAGGGGCAAATGAGCAGTTCTTC. The V gene is TRBV19, the J gene TRBJ2-1; 11 bases are shared with TRBD2. Losses at the gene ends were 5 bases for V and 7 bases for J; bases not matched to a gene: 7. CDR1 and CDR2 (germline): LNHDA, SQIVND (reference sequence). The CDR3 covers 15 residues.

The V and J genes are TRBV2 and TRBJ2-4; D is perhaps TRBD2 (6 bases). This CDR3 has 15 residues. From germline, CDR1 is SNHLY and CDR2 FYNNEI. V was cut by 9 bases and J by 7 bases, with 22 bases left in between. The CDR3 region has the DNA TGTGCCAGTGGGGAGGAAGGACTAAGGGTTAACATTCAGTACTTC. This codes for CASGEEGLRVNIQYF. Together with reference TRBV2 and TRBJ2-4, the CDR3 gives the full variable domain: EPEVTQTPSHQVTQMGQEVILRCVPISNHLYFYWYRQILGQKVEFLVSFYNNEISEKSEIFDDQFSVERPDGSNFTLKIRSTKLEDSAMYFCASGEEGLRVNIQYFGAGTRLSVL.

This rearrangement joins TRBV18 to TRBJ2-2, with 9 nucleotides matching TRBD2. The CDR3 has 15 residues. V lost 3 bases to trimming and J lost 6 bases; unmatched junction nucleotides: 5. Per germline, CDR1 KGHSH and CDR2 LQKENI. CDR3 in amino acids: CASSPVSGGSGELFF. CDR3 sequence (DNA): TGTGCCAGCTCACCCGTTAGCGGGGGCTCCGGGGAGCTGTTTTTT.

The rearrangement uses TRBV7-7 and TRBJ2-7, with TRBD1 matching 8 bases. Unmatched junction bases numbered 4, after V lost 5 bases and J lost 1 base. The CDR3 consists of 14 residues. Per the germline V gene, CDR1 is SSHAT and CDR2 is FNYEAQ (reference sequence). The CDR3 region is CASSPGQASYEQYF. CDR3 nucleotides: TGTGCCAGCAGCCCGGGACAGGCGTCCTACGAGCAGTACTTC.

The CDR3 is CASSYSGTSGNEQFF. The CDR3 DNA reads TGTGCCAGCAGTTACTCCGGGACTAGCGGCAATGAGCAGTTCTTC. The chain uses TRBV28 and TRBJ2-1; 11 bases fit TRBD2. The CDR3 has 15 residues. After removal of 4 bases from V and 6 bases from J, the junction contained 5 bases not matched to a gene. CDR1 and CDR2 from the germline V gene are MDHEN and SYDVKM.

The J gene is TRBJ2-3, the V gene TRBV10-3; D not certain. Germline V gene sequence: CDR1 ENHRY, CDR2 SYGVKD. V shed 6 bases and J shed 1 base, with 8 bases lying between them. This CDR3 has 13 amino acids. In nucleotides, the CDR3 is TGTGCCATCAGAGCCGACGGCACAGATACGCAGTATTTT. Translation: CAIRADGTDTQYF.

This CDR3 is CAISLDLGTGQVEAFF. The CDR3, as DNA: TGTGCCATCAGTCTAGACCTAGGGACAGGGCAGGTTGAAGCTTTCTTT. The chain joins TRBV10-3 to TRBJ1-1; 9 bases align to TRBD1. Germline values: CDR1 ENHRY, CDR2 SYGVKD. CDR3 length equals 16 residues. J was trimmed by 7 bases and V by 5 bases; bases with no gene match: 14.

This clone was counted only a few times. This sequence joins TRBV4-2 and TRBJ1-5; no clear D. The CDR3 length is 13 residues. The germline V and J ends were trimmed by 1 base and 8 bases, with 9 bases remaining between them. Germline V gene sequence: CDR1 LGHNA, CDR2 YNFKEQ. In nucleotides, the CDR3 is TGTGCCAGCAGCCAAGCGGAGGCAGAGCCCCAGCATTTT. Its translation is CASSQAEAEPQHF.

The chain has TRBV7-2 and TRBJ2-6; TRBD1 aligns across 7 bases. The germline V gene has CDR1 SGHTA and CDR2 FQGNSA. The CDR3 runs to 15 residues. The trim removed 5 bases at V and 3 bases at J, leaving 4 bases unmatched. DNA of the CDR3: TGTGCCAGCAGCGGACAGGTATATGGGGCCAACGTCCTGACTTTC. This codes for CASSGQVYGANVLTF.

This chain joins TRBV5-6 and TRBJ1-5; possible D gene TRBD1, 6 bases. V was shortened by 3 bases and J by 3 bases, with 10 bases between the two germline ends. CDR3 size: 14 residues. From germline, CDR1 is SGHDT and CDR2 YYEEEE. CDR3 in amino acids: CASSSTGINQPQHF. As DNA, the CDR3 is TGTGCCAGCAGCTCAACAGGGATCAATCAGCCCCAGCATTTT.

The CDR3 here is CAASGASYNEQFF. The CDR3 DNA reads as TGTGCTGCAAGCGGGGCCTCCTACAATGAGCAGTTCTTC. This chain connects TRBV12-5 to TRBJ2-1, with TRBD2 matching 7 bases. The V and J ends lost 11 bases and 0 bases, in that order; junction bases with no gene match: 4. Per the germline V gene, CDR1 is LGHNT and CDR2 is FRNRAP. The CDR3 totals 13 residues.

This chain joins TRBV7-9 and TRBJ2-1; 7 bases line up with TRBD2. Looked up from germline, CDR1 is SEHNR and CDR2 is FQNEAQ (reference sequence). The V gene end was trimmed by 3 bases and the J gene end by 10 bases; junction bases not matched to a gene: 3. This CDR3 region has 12 residues. CDR3: CASSFLAEEQFF. As DNA, the CDR3 is TGTGCCAGCAGCTTCCTAGCGGAGGAGCAGTTCTTC. Using reference TRBV7-9 and TRBJ2-1 for the parts outside the CDR3, the full variable domain is DTGVSQNPRHKITKRGQNVTFRCDPISEHNRLYWYRQTLGQGPEFLTYFQNEAQLEKSRLLSDRFSAERPKGSFSTLEIQRTEQGDSAMYLCASSFLAEEQFFGPGTRLTVL.

V and J are TRBV9 and TRBJ2-1; no firm D call. Germline V CDR1 and CDR2: SGDLS, YYNGEE. Trimming pared 3 bases from V and 3 bases from J, leaving 16 bases between. The CDR3 is 16 amino acids. The CDR3 DNA is TGTGCCAGCAGCGACCGACTGTCCGGGTTCTACAATGAGCAGTTCTTC. Translated, it gives CASSDRLSGFYNEQFF.

This chain uses TRBV18 with TRBJ1-4, with D hard to call. Trimming shortened V by 3 bases and J by 4 bases, and 12 bases separated the two germline ends. Per germline, CDR1 KGHSH and CDR2 LQKENI. There are 15 residues in the CDR3. The CDR3 DNA is TGTGCCAGCTCACCCCGGACGGAAAGTAATGAAAAACTGTTTTTT. Residues: CASSPRTESNEKLFF.

The chain is built from TRBV18 and TRBJ1-3, with D perhaps matching TRBD1 (5 bases). Trimming removed 3 bases at V and 2 bases at J, with 20 bases between. This CDR3 spans 18 amino acids. Per germline, CDR1 KGHSH and CDR2 LQKENI. The CDR3 sequence: CASSPKPSDSWAGNTIYF. The CDR3 DNA is TGTGCCAGCTCACCGAAACCGAGCGACAGTTGGGCTGGAAACACCATATATTTT.

This rearrangement joins TRBV7-2 to TRBJ2-7; D might be TRBD1 or TRBD2, each matching 5 bases. V was trimmed by 5 bases and J by 3 bases, leaving 14 bases between them. The CDR3 has 14 amino acids. Germline V gene lookup returns CDR1 SGHTA and CDR2 FQGNSA. This CDR3 reads CASSRQTGGYEQYF. The DNA of the CDR3 is TGTGCCAGCAGCAGACAGACTGGAGGCTACGAGCAGTACTTC. The complete variable domain, with remaining parts taken from reference TRBV7-2 and TRBJ2-7, reads GAGVSQSPSNKVTEKGKDVELRCDPISGHTALYWYRQSLGQGLEFLIYFQGNSAPDKSGLPSDRFSAERTGGSVSTLTIQRTQQEDSAVYLCASSRQTGGYEQYFGPGTRLTVT.

The chain links TRBV19 to TRBJ1-5, with D unresolved. V lost 7 bases to trimming and J lost 2 bases, with 9 bases between them. The CDR3 totals 13 residues. Germline V gene data show CDR1 as LNHDA and CDR2 as SQIVND (reference sequence). The CDR3 spells CASNRYGNQPQHF. Here the CDR3 DNA reads TGTGCCAGTAACCGGTACGGCAATCAGCCCCAGCATTTT.

The chain joins TRBV2 to TRBJ1-1, with TRBD1 matching 7 bases. After removal of 3 bases from V and 4 bases from J, the junction contained 26 bases not matched to a gene. Germline CDR1 reads SNHLY; CDR2 reads FYNNEI. The CDR3 has 21 residues. The CDR3 coding sequence is TGTGCCAGCAGTGATCTCCAAAGTGGAGGGGGCTTGCCCTCGAAGGGCACTGAAGCTTTCTTT. It is translated as CASSDLQSGGGLPSKGTEAFF.

The chain combines TRBV29-1 with TRBJ2-5, with D possibly matching TRBD1 (6 bases). The J call is uncertain, as TRBJ2-7 better fits the DNA end. Germline values: CDR1 SQVTM, CDR2 ANQGSEA. This CDR3 region has 12 residues. The CDR3 is CSVVRGSYEQYF. CDR3 DNA sequence: TGCAGCGTTGTGAGGGGGTCCTACGAGCAGTACTTC.